This T cell receptor (beta chain) was captured in a study of response to subunit inactivated influenza vaccine (dated by TCRdb to 2016 to 2018). About the study as a whole: To follow how T cells responded to a trivalent subunit inactivated influenza vaccine, the researchers relied on deep quantitative profiling of the T cell receptor repertoire.

The library was made by RT-PCR. Sequencing took place on an Illumina HiSeq 2500. TCRdb ran its own pipeline on the public reads, namely fastp trimming at Q25 and MiXCR clone calling, and kept in-frame beta chains. Records with the same CDR3 protein are collapsed into one entry carrying the most frequent genes and DNA. Across this sample there are approximately 310,000 distinct CDR3 sequences, with roughly a fifth seen only once. The ten biggest clones cover 10% to 13% of the sample. Study-level results and caveats: The authors proposed that each seasonal influenza vaccination may bring in only a limited number of new T cells.

Trimming at the junction amounts to 4 bases on V and 2 bases on J, and the germline ends lie 9 bases apart. The CDR3 numbers 13 residues from cysteine through phenylalanine. Here the CDR3 DNA is all that survives: 39 bases in frame from base 1. Reading the germline V gene (reference sequence) gives CDR1 MNHEY and CDR2 SMNVEV. On this clonotype itself: Which antigen it targets is not known. Nothing much larger sits one base from this clone, and base qualities are not available.

The receptor was derived from a man between 50 and 69 years old who received an inactivated influenza vaccine. Donor details come from another sample of the same person, matched by shared clones. The chain joins TRBV27 to TRBJ2-7; the D segment could be TRBD2, given 7 matching bases. The source material was PBMCs from blood, sampled less than 22 months after vaccination. The nucleotides are TGTGCCAGCAGTTCGGGGGGCCCCTACGAGCAGTACTTC. The encoded protein is CASSSGGPYEQYF.